These 18 T cell receptor beta chains share one sample of origin, sequenced in a study of CD8 T cells in Susac syndrome. Random hexamers served to reverse transcribe roughly 0.5 to 1 ug RNA. TCRdb re-analysed the immunoSEQ multiplex PCR reads in MiXCR, keeping a single row per CDR3 protein. The sample lists 110,000 to 150,000 distinct CDR3 sequences; approximately 96% were seen once. Sequences were obtained from CD4+ T cells from PBMCs. The source of these receptors is a human donor with Susac syndrome.

This clonotype was counted only a few times. The V gene is TRBV18, the J gene TRBJ2-1; 12 bases fit TRBD2. After removal of 2 bases from V and 5 bases from J, the junction contained 1 base not matched to a gene. The CDR3 totals 15 residues. Germline V gives CDR1 KGHSH, CDR2 LQKENI. CDR3 protein: CASSPRTSGNNEQFF. DNA for the CDR3: TGTGCCAGCTCACCAAGGACTAGCGGGAACAATGAGCAGTTCTTC. Looking up the rest from reference TRBV18 and TRBJ2-1 gives the full variable domain: NAGVMQNPRHLVRRRGQEARLRCSPMKGHSHVYWYRQLPEEGLKFMVYLQKENIIDESGMPKERFSAEFPKEGPSILRIQQVVRGDSAAYFCASSPRTSGNNEQFFGPGTRLTVL.

The V gene is TRBV20-1, the J gene TRBJ2-7; no reliable D call. V was shortened by 3 bases and J by 3 bases, with 9 bases between the two germline ends. This CDR3 is 12 amino acids long. Germline assignment: CDR1 DFQATT and CDR2 SNEGSKA (reference sequence). CDR3 amino acids: CSASWVDYEQYF. The CDR3 nucleotides read TGCAGTGCTAGTTGGGTAGACTACGAGCAGTACTTC.

The chain has TRBV5-6 and TRBJ1-2; D ambiguous. The germline V gene has CDR1 SGHDT and CDR2 YYEEEE. The CDR3 is 15 residues long. The V gene lost 1 base and the J gene lost 2 bases, with 12 bases spanning the gap. CDR3 nucleotides: TGTGCCAGCAGCTTGTTAGGAGGGCTGAACTATGGCTACACCTTC. Its translation is CASSLLGGLNYGYTF.

The chain uses TRBV29-1 and TRBJ2-3, with D maybe TRBD1 (5 bases). V was clipped by 4 bases and J by 6 bases, with 14 bases between them. CDR1 is SQVTM and CDR2 is ANQGSEA in the germline V gene. The CDR3 has 13 residues. Here the CDR3 DNA reads TGCAGCGTTGCAGCAGGGATGGCGGATACGCAGTATTTT. It codes for CSVAAGMADTQYF.

J is TRBJ2-6 and V is TRBV29-1; no clear D gene. The CDR3 sequence is 14 residues long. The V gene's germline CDR1 is SQVTM and CDR2 ANQGSEA. V was trimmed by 4 bases and J by 0 bases, leaving 7 bases between them. The CDR3 DNA reads TGCAGCGTTGTTTTTTTCTCTGGGGCCAACGTCCTGACTTTC. It yields the protein CSVVFFSGANVLTF.

The chain is built from TRBV7-9 and TRBJ1-4; a possible D gene is TRBD1 (6 bases). The CDR3 runs to 17 residues. CDR1 and CDR2 (germline): SEHNR, FQNEAQ (reference sequence). V lost 8 bases, J lost 0 bases, and 19 bases lay in between. As DNA, the CDR3 is TGTGCCAGCGAACTCTATGGGGGCCCTGCAACTAATGAAAAACTGTTTTTT. This sequence encodes CASELYGGPATNEKLFF. Full variable domain (missing parts from reference TRBV7-9 and TRBJ1-4): DTGVSQNPRHKITKRGQNVTFRCDPISEHNRLYWYRQTLGQGPEFLTYFQNEAQLEKSRLLSDRFSAERPKGSFSTLEIQRTEQGDSAMYLCASELYGGPATNEKLFFGSGTQLSVL.

V usage is TRBV19 and J usage is TRBJ2-5; D is undetermined. CDR3 length: 12 amino acids. The V and J ends lost 10 bases and 5 bases respectively, with 14 bases between them. In germline, CDR1 is LNHDA, CDR2 SQIVND (reference sequence). Here the CDR3 reads CATRQSGETQYF. The CDR3 DNA reads TGTGCCACCAGGCAGTCCGGGGAGACCCAGTACTTC.

The chain combines TRBV9 with TRBJ2-5; D is tentatively TRBD1 or TRBD2 (6 bases each). The CDR3 contains 15 residues. Trimming pared 0 bases from V and 5 bases from J, leaving 14 bases between. Germline CDR1 is SGDLS and CDR2 is YYNGEE. CDR3 sequence reads: CASSVAGGLVETQYF. The CDR3 nucleotides are TGTGCCAGCAGCGTAGCTGGGGGGCTAGTGGAGACCCAGTACTTC.

The rearrangement links TRBV2 to TRBJ2-5; possible D gene TRBD2, 6 bases. Germline V gene data show CDR1 as SNHLY and CDR2 as FYNNEI. This CDR3 contains 11 residues. Between the trimmed V and J ends, which lost 10 bases and 6 bases, there was a span of 12 bases. In DNA, the CDR3 is TGTGCCACCGTGGAGGGGAAGACCCAGTACTTC. Protein product: CATVEGKTQYF.

The genes are TRBV7-9 and TRBJ1-6; D unresolved. This CDR3 comprises 13 residues. CDR1 and CDR2 from the germline V gene are SEHNR and FQNEAQ (reference sequence). With 3 bases removed from V and 7 bases from J, the gap between germline ends came to 7 bases. The chain's CDR3 is CASSFGLNSPLHF. The CDR3 DNA reads TGTGCCAGCAGCTTTGGGCTGAATTCACCCCTCCACTTT.

This chain uses TRBV9 with TRBJ2-7; 8 positions agree with TRBD1. The CDR3 covers 14 residues. After removal of 1 base from V and 6 bases from J, the junction contained 6 bases not matched to a gene. Germline loops: CDR1 SGDLS, CDR2 YYNGEE. DNA for the CDR3: TGTGCCAGCAGCGTAAAGCCAGGGGGCGGCGAGCAGTACTTC. This codes for CASSVKPGGGEQYF.

The V gene is TRBV6-2 or TRBV6-3, the J gene TRBJ2-1, with 10 bases identical to TRBD1. From germline, CDR1 is MNHEY and CDR2 SVGEGT. The CDR3 consists of 14 residues. V trimming: 7 bases; J trimming: 9 bases; junction bases outside the gene matches: 9. This CDR3 reads CASTPGQGFREQFF. CDR3 coding DNA: TGTGCCAGCACTCCGGGACAGGGGTTTCGTGAGCAGTTCTTC.

This clonotype was seen only once. The J gene is TRBJ2-4, the V gene TRBV20-1, with 8 bases fitting TRBD2. V lost 6 bases and J lost 5; bases outside the gene matches: 12. The CDR3 loop spans 15 amino acids. Germline V lookup: CDR1 DFQATT, CDR2 SNEGSKA (reference sequence). The chain's CDR3 is CSAQWDSGTQNIQYF. DNA for the CDR3: TGCAGTGCACAATGGGATAGCGGGACCCAAAACATTCAGTACTTC.

The chain is built from TRBV25-1 and TRBJ1-6; maybe TRBD1 (5 bases). V lost 3 bases and J lost 8, with 8 bases in between. This CDR3 contains 13 residues. Germline CDR1 is MGHDK and CDR2 is SYGVNS. As DNA, the CDR3 is TGTGCCAGCAGTGACGGGGGATATTCACCCCTCCACTTT. The encoded protein is CASSDGGYSPLHF.

V gene TRBV28 combines with J gene TRBJ2-7, with D tentatively TRBD2 (6 bases). CDR3 length equals 13 residues. Germline V lookup: CDR1 MDHEN, CDR2 SYDVKM. Trimming left V 5 bases short and J 6 bases short, with 14 bases between. The CDR3 sequence: CASSTGGSREQYF. In DNA form, the CDR3 reads TGTGCCAGCAGTACCGGAGGGTCTCGCGAGCAGTACTTC.

On this clonotype itself: Its ends do not fully match the called genes, so a read error is possible. The chain's CDR3 is CASSLSPTGLETQYF. The CDR3 DNA reads TGTGCTAGCAGCTTATCCCCTACAGGATTGGAGACCCAGTACTTC. The rearrangement links TRBV7-7 to TRBJ2-5, with a weak D call TRBD1 (5 bases). Germline CDR1 reads SSHAT; CDR2 reads FNYEAQ (reference sequence). This CDR3 is 15 amino acids long. Drawing the rest from reference TRBV7-7 and TRBJ2-5, the complete variable domain is GAGVSQSPRYKVTKRGQDVTLRCDPISSHATLYWYQQALGQGPEFLTYFNYEAQPDKSGLPSDRFSAERPEGSISTLTIQRTEQRDSAMYRCASSLSPTGLETQYFGPGTRLLVL.

The CDR3 bases are TGCAGTGCTAGGCGACAGACCAAAGAGACCCAGTACTTC. This encodes CSARRQTKETQYF. This chain uses TRBV20-1 with TRBJ2-5; D is possibly TRBD1 (5 bases). This CDR3 has 13 residues. Germline assignment: CDR1 DFQATT and CDR2 SNEGSKA (reference sequence). Trimming took off 3 bases at V and 3 bases at J, with 11 bases between the two ends.

This clonotype appeared once. The chain uses TRBV29-1 and TRBJ2-2; TRBD1 matches 9 bases. The CDR3 contains 12 residues. The J segment lost 6 bases and the V segment lost 7 bases, leaving 3 bases of the junction unmatched. Germline assignment: CDR1 SQVTM and CDR2 ANQGSEA. Here the CDR3 reads CSATGGPGELFF. CDR3 nucleotides: TGCAGCGCGACAGGGGGTCCCGGGGAGCTGTTTTTT.